This T cell receptor beta chain was found in a study of beta chain features in type 1 diabetes. As for the study in general: The patients were much like the healthy donors in age, gender and cell yields. Study conclusions and caveats: For Type 1 diabetes patients, all four CD4+ subsets carried TCRB CDR3s that were moderately but significantly shorter. Relative to healthy donors, patients appeared to have naive, central memory and Treg TCRB repertoires that were more similar.

Germline V lookup: CDR1 SGHNT, CDR2 YYREEE (reference sequence). The CDR3 covers 15 residues. The V and J ends lost 4 bases and 7 bases, in that order; junction bases with no gene match: 7. Expressed TCRB transcripts were sequenced, since all the RNA that had been isolated was reverse transcribed. The table came from immunoSEQ multiplex PCR; TCRdb's copy has only in-frame clones and leaves some out. The sample contains roughly 180,000 clones, approximately 7.8% of which appear only once. This clone was detected a few times. The antigen remains unidentified. It was via CD45RO/CCR7/CD25/CD127/CD95/CD27 that CD4+ naive, central memory, regulatory and stem cell-like memory cells were sorted.

This receptor was obtained from a woman in her forties with type 1 diabetes. The sample consisted of central memory CD4+ T cells from blood. The rearrangement joins TRBV5-4 to TRBJ1-4; TRBD1 aligns across 10 bases. The CDR3 bases are TGTGCCAGCAGCCCTGGGACAGGGGCGGTTGAAAAACTGTTTTTT. It yields the protein CASSPGTGAVEKLFF.